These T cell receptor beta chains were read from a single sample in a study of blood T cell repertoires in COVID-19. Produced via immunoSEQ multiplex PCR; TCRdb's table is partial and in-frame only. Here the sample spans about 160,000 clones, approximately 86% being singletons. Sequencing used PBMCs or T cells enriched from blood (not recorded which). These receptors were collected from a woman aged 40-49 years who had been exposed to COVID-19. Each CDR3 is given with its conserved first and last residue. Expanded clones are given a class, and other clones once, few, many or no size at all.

cdr3_aa: CASSSPPSGRDNEQFF
v_call: TRBV27
clone_size: .

cdr3_aa: CASSLERASARPYNEQFF
v_call: TRBV7-2
clone_size: .

cdr3_aa: CASSLWGRELFF
v_call: TRBV27
clone_size: .

cdr3_aa: CASSSVYSGNTIYF
v_call: TRBV2
clone_size: .

cdr3_aa: CASSRPGNPPEAFF
v_call: TRBV28
clone_size: few

cdr3_aa: CASSQDGATRVFEAFF
v_call: TRBV4-2
clone_size: .

cdr3_aa: CASSQTEREHNEQFF
v_call: TRBV21-1
clone_size: once

cdr3_aa: CASSQDRAGSYEQYF
v_call: TRBV3-1/TRBV3-2
clone_size: once

cdr3_aa: CASSEAFVYEQYF
v_call: TRBV6-1
clone_size: .

cdr3_aa: CASSSRGGEQFF
v_call: TRBV6-5
clone_size: .

cdr3_aa: CASSLGGPQGNSPLHF
v_call: TRBV5-1
clone_size: .

cdr3_aa: CASSLDRGLATDTQYF
v_call: TRBV11-2
clone_size: few

cdr3_aa: CASSGKRGYEQYF
v_call: TRBV25-1
clone_size: .

cdr3_aa: CASSPGGQLSTEAFF
v_call: TRBV5-4
clone_size: .